A selection of T cell receptor beta chains follows, all from one sample in a study of T cell responses to AZD1222 COVID-19 vaccine. This table comes from immunoSEQ multiplex PCR, and its TCRdb copy is limited to in-frame clones, with some not included. The table has approximately 89,000 clones, around 83% seen once. The sequenced sample was peripheral blood, obtained 28 days after the second AZD1222 dose. Receptors were obtained from an adult who received the AZD1222 COVID-19 vaccine. Both conserved end residues are part of each CDR3. The order of the fields is D gene, V gene, J gene, clone size, CDR3 protein, CDR3 DNA. The D gene is left open where the match is weak. The size entry is marked missing in some rows and otherwise reads once, few, many or a size class.

-	TRBV3-1/TRBV3-2	TRBJ2-7	few	CASSLGASYEQYF	TGTGCCAGCAGCCTGGGGGCCTCCTACGAGCAGTACTTC
TRBD1	TRBV6-5	TRBJ2-5	-	CASRTTGTAQETQYF	TGTGCCAGCAGAACTACCGGGACAGCACAAGAGACCCAGTACTTC
-	TRBV5-6	TRBJ1-2	-	CASSMDSYGYTF	TGTGCCAGCAGCATGGACAGCTATGGCTACACCTTC
TRBD2	TRBV3-1/TRBV3-2	TRBJ2-5	-	CASGGGKPAETQYF	TGTGCCAGCGGGGGGGGAAAACCTGCGGAGACCCAGTACTTC
-	TRBV10-2	TRBJ1-5	-	CASSEGRGSNQPQHF	TGCGCCAGCAGTGAGGGAAGGGGAAGCAATCAGCCCCAGCATTTT
TRBD1	TRBV5-1	TRBJ2-2	-	CASSLAQTGPTGELFF	TGCGCCAGCAGCTTGGCCCAGACAGGGCCCACCGGGGAGCTGTTTTTT
-	TRBV30	TRBJ1-2	-	CAWRVRGALNYGYTF	TGTGCCTGGAGGGTTAGGGGGGCTCTTAACTATGGCTACACCTTC
TRBD2	TRBV30	TRBJ2-7	few	CAWSPRNSGSVYEQYF	TGTGCCTGGAGTCCAAGAAATAGCGGGAGTGTGTACGAGCAGTACTTC
-	TRBV20-1	TRBJ2-5	-	CSGAVQETQYF	TGCAGTGGGGCCGTTCAAGAGACCCAGTACTTC
-	TRBV7-3	TRBJ1-5	-	CARNNLWKCNQPQHF	TGTGCCCGGAATAACCTTTGGAAATGCAATCAGCCCCAGCATTTT
-	TRBV6-5	TRBJ2-7	-	CASTSGHSYEQYF	TGTGCCAGCACCTCGGGACATAGCTACGAGCAGTACTTC
TRBD1	TRBV19	TRBJ1-1	-	CASSYRTGGNTEAFF	TGTGCCAGTTCCTACCGGACAGGGGGGAACACTGAAGCTTTCTTT
TRBD1	TRBV5-6	TRBJ2-7	-	CASSMLQGTRPEQYF	TGTGCCAGCAGCATGCTACAGGGGACAAGACCCGAGCAGTACTTC
-	TRBV19	TRBJ2-7	once	CASSPNRGGYEQYF	TGTGCCAGTAGTCCCAATAGGGGAGGCTACGAGCAGTACTTC
-	TRBV7-8	TRBJ2-7	-	CASSPMRARPTYEQYF	TGTGCCAGCAGCCCGATGAGGGCGCGACCTACCTACGAGCAGTACTTC
-	TRBV6-5	TRBJ2-1	-	CASWRANPVYNEQFF	TGTGCCAGCTGGCGGGCGAACCCTGTCTACAATGAGCAGTTCTTC
TRBD1	TRBV11-2	TRBJ2-5	-	CASSPELPGQGRETQYF	TGTGCCAGCAGCCCCGAGTTACCGGGACAGGGAAGAGAGACCCAGTACTTC
-	TRBV7-9	TRBJ2-3	-	CASSPEADTQYF	TGTGCCAGCAGCCCCGAAGCAGATACGCAGTATTTT
TRBD2	TRBV7-8	TRBJ2-7	-	CASSLGPGGREQYF	TGTGCCAGCAGCTTGGGTCCGGGAGGGAGGGAGCAGTACTTC
-	TRBV28	TRBJ2-1	once	CATLGGQGFWNEQFF	TGTGCCACCCTCGGTGGGCAGGGGTTCTGGAATGAGCAGTTCTTC
-	TRBV7-2	TRBJ2-6	-	CASSLVTGANVLTF	TGTGCCAGCAGCTTGGTGACAGGGGCCAACGTCCTGACTTTC
TRBD2	TRBV6-2/TRBV6-3	TRBJ2-3	-	CASSRGSSGTDTQYF	TGTGCCAGCAGTCGCGGGAGCTCTGGCACAGATACGCAGTATTTT
-	TRBV7-9	TRBJ1-4	-	CASSPLAGVNEKLFF	TGTGCCAGCAGCCCGCTGGCAGGGGTCAATGAAAAACTGTTTTTT
-	TRBV27	TRBJ2-7	-	CASSFGDAREGYEQYF	TGTGCCAGCAGTTTTGGGGATGCACGGGAAGGCTACGAGCAGTACTTC
-	TRBV9	TRBJ2-7	-	CASSVRGDTAYEQYF	TGTGCCAGCAGCGTAAGGGGGGACACCGCCTACGAGCAGTACTTC
-	TRBV30	TRBJ2-7	-	CAWSVGQDYEQYF	TGTGCCTGGAGTGTAGGCCAGGACTACGAGCAGTACTTC
-	TRBV15	TRBJ2-2	-	CATSRRTAGELFF	TGTGCCACCAGCAGAAGGACAGCCGGGGAGCTGTTTTTT
-	TRBV29-1	TRBJ1-2	few	CSAPGSSGGGGYTF	TGCAGCGCTCCAGGGTCCTCCGGGGGTGGAGGCTACACCTTC
-	TRBV7-9	TRBJ1-1	once	CASTLHATEAFF	TGTGCCAGCACCCTACACGCCACTGAAGCTTTCTTT
-	TRBV5-4	TRBJ2-3	-	CASSLGGPYTDTQYF	TGTGCCAGCAGCTTGGGGGGTCCGTATACAGATACGCAGTATTTT
-	TRBV6-5	TRBJ2-7	-	CASKSAYEQYF	TGTGCCAGCAAATCCGCCTACGAGCAGTACTTC
-	TRBV28	TRBJ2-3	once	CASEGDPSDTQYF	TGTGCCAGCGAAGGGGATCCCTCAGATACGCAGTATTTT
-	TRBV10-3	TRBJ2-5	-	CAISEDAGTQYF	TGTGCCATCAGTGAGGACGCCGGGACCCAGTACTTC
-	TRBV6-2/TRBV6-3	TRBJ2-5	-	CASSRGLRETQYF	TGTGCCAGCAGTCGGGGTTTACGAGAGACCCAGTACTTC
TRBD1	TRBV5-4	TRBJ2-5	-	CALARGGQETQYF	TGTGCCTTAGCGAGAGGGGGACAGGAGACCCAGTACTTC
TRBD1	TRBV28	TRBJ1-2	-	CASSLYPGGANYGYTF	TGTGCCAGCAGTTTATACCCAGGGGGCGCGAACTATGGCTACACCTTC
-	TRBV7-8	TRBJ2-5	-	CASSRIGGLETQYF	TGTGCCAGCAGCCGGATAGGAGGTTTGGAGACCCAGTACTTC
-	TRBV5-1	TRBJ2-2	-	CASSLQNNGELFF	TGCGCCAGCAGCTTACAGAACAACGGGGAGCTGTTTTTT
-	TRBV5-4	TRBJ2-7	-	CASSGTGTRSYEQYF	TGTGCCAGCAGCGGGACCGGGACTCGAAGTTACGAGCAGTACTTC
-	TRBV4-1	TRBJ1-2	-	CASSQGDWADNYGYTF	TGCGCCAGCAGCCAAGGGGACTGGGCAGATAACTATGGCTACACCTTC